The 20 T cell receptor beta chains in this list originate from one sample, sequenced in a study of Tregs in tolerant kidney transplant recipients. Profiling relied on immunoSEQ multiplex PCR, and the TCRdb table lists in-frame clones only, not all of them. The table records over 60,000 clones, nearly 98% of them present only once. Source: CD4+ T cells from blood, taken before the transplant. The receptor set was obtained from a human donor who received a combined kidney and bone marrow transplant.

The chain uses TRBV19 and TRBJ2-3; a weak D match, TRBD2 (7 bases). The V end was cut by 1 base, the J end by 2 bases, with 10 bases between. The CDR3 is 15 amino acids. Germline assignment: CDR1 LNHDA and CDR2 SQIVND (reference sequence). The CDR3 reads CASSIGAGHTDTQYF. The CDR3 coding sequence is TGTGCCAGTAGTATAGGAGCGGGACACACAGATACGCAGTATTTT.

The gene calls are TRBV19 and TRBJ1-5; 11 nucleotides line up with TRBD1. Trimming cost V 3 bases and J 5 bases; bases outside gene matches: 9. The germline CDR1 and CDR2 sequences are LNHDA and SQIVND (reference sequence). CDR3 length: 17 amino acids. The CDR3 region has the DNA TGTGCCAGTAGTATGCCCCCCGGACAGGGGGCAGATCAGCCCCAGCATTTT. This translates into CASSMPPGQGADQPQHF.

J is TRBJ2-5 and V is TRBV5-1; tentative D call: TRBD1 (7 bases). V lost 4 bases and J 4 bases, leaving 14 bases between the germline ends. The CDR3 has 14 amino acids. Germline V gives CDR1 SGHRS, CDR2 YFSETQ. The CDR3 coding sequence is TGCGCCAGCAGCCCAAACAGGGGAGGAGAGACCCAGTACTTC. Translating it yields CASSPNRGGETQYF.

The chain recombines TRBV9 with TRBJ1-1, with D perhaps matching TRBD1 (6 bases). The CDR3 spans 14 residues. CDR1 SGDLS and CDR2 YYNGEE come from the germline V gene. Between the trimmed V and J ends, which lost 4 bases and 5 bases, there was a span of 15 bases. The CDR3 region has the DNA TGTGCCAGCAGCCCACGGACAGCGTGGACTGAAGCTTTCTTT. Protein: CASSPRTAWTEAFF. Together with reference TRBV9 and TRBJ1-1, the CDR3 gives the full variable domain: DSGVTQTPKHLITATGQRVTLRCSPRSGDLSVYWYQQSLDQGLQFLIQYYNGEERAKGNILERFSAQQFPDLHSELNLSSLELGDSALYFCASSPRTAWTEAFFGQGTRLTVV.

This clone was observed once. J is TRBJ1-4 and V is TRBV7-3; perhaps TRBD1 as D (6 bases). This CDR3 region has 15 residues. Germline CDR1 is SGHTA and CDR2 is FQGTGA. Trimming removed 5 bases from V and 5 bases from J, with 15 bases in between. This chain's CDR3 is CASSPQGGVNEKLFF. For the CDR3, the DNA is TGTGCCAGCAGCCCCCAAGGGGGGGTGAATGAAAAACTGTTTTTT.

The chain is built from TRBV18 and TRBJ2-2; the D is unclear. Germline CDR1 reads KGHSH; CDR2 reads LQKENI. CDR3 length equals 19 residues. V lost 6 bases, J lost 5 bases, and 28 bases lay in between. CDR3 sequence: CASSHTYREQFSTTGELFF. Here the CDR3 DNA reads TGTGCCAGCTCTCATACATACCGAGAGCAGTTCTCGACAACCGGGGAGCTGTTTTTT.

V and J are TRBV19 and TRBJ2-3; weak D call: TRBD2 (7 bases). The CDR3 is made up of 15 amino acids. Per germline, CDR1 LNHDA and CDR2 SQIVND (reference sequence). The germline V and J ends were trimmed by 7 bases and 4 bases, with 18 bases remaining between them. CDR3 coding DNA: TGTGCCAGTACCTCGCCGGGGGGCACACCAGATACGCAGTATTTT. This sequence encodes CASTSPGGTPDTQYF.

The rearrangement uses TRBV18 and TRBJ1-1; perhaps TRBD1 as D (5 bases). Germline V gene sequence: CDR1 KGHSH, CDR2 LQKENI. Trimming cost V 4 bases and J 4 bases, with 13 bases left between them. This CDR3 region has 14 residues. CDR3 sequence: CASSLGAGLTEAFF. The CDR3 DNA is TGTGCCAGCTCACTCGGCGCAGGGCTCACTGAAGCTTTCTTT.

The genes are TRBV5-1 and TRBJ2-1; 13 bases line up with TRBD2. Germline V CDR1 and CDR2: SGHRS, YFSETQ. The CDR3 extends over 18 amino acids. J was trimmed by 1 base and V by 5 bases; bases with no gene match: 9. The chain's CDR3 is CASSKGLAGTESYNEQFF. The CDR3 nucleotides read TGCGCCAGCAGTAAGGGACTAGCGGGAACGGAGTCCTACAATGAGCAGTTCTTC. The variable domain in full, completed from reference TRBV5-1 and TRBJ2-1, reads KAGVTQTPRYLIKTRGQQVTLSCSPISGHRSVSWYQQTPGQGLQFLFEYFSETQRNKGNFPGRFSGRQFSNSRSEMNVSTLELGDSALYLCASSKGLAGTESYNEQFFGPGTRLTVL.

V usage is TRBV9 and J usage is TRBJ2-2, with D possibly TRBD2 on 6 matching bases. The CDR3 totals 17 residues. V was pared by 4 bases and J by 1 base, with 17 bases between. CDR1 and CDR2 (germline): SGDLS, YYNGEE. For the CDR3, the DNA is TGTGCCAGCAGCACAATGGGAGCGGGTGTGAACACCGGGGAGCTGTTTTTT. Translating it yields CASSTMGAGVNTGELFF.

This rearrangement joins TRBV18 to TRBJ2-2, with a possible D match to TRBD1 (5 bases). The CDR3 covers 14 residues. The V and J ends lost 3 bases and 4 bases respectively, with 9 bases between them. Per the germline V gene, CDR1 is KGHSH and CDR2 is LQKENI. The CDR3 DNA sequence: TGTGCCAGCTCACCTCGGACATTCACCGGGGAGCTGTTTTTT. Its protein product is CASSPRTFTGELFF.

V and J are TRBV27 and TRBJ2-5; unclear D gene. The germline gives CDR1 MNHEY, CDR2 SMNVEV (reference sequence). V was shortened by 6 bases and J by 7 bases, with 18 bases between the two germline ends. This CDR3 region has 14 residues. In DNA, the CDR3 is TGTGCCAGCAGCTTTACCGCAGGCAGTGGGACCCAGTACTTC. It yields the protein CASSFTAGSGTQYF.

The genes are TRBV7-2 and TRBJ2-3; 7 nucleotides align to TRBD2. CDR1 is SGHTA and CDR2 is FQGNSA in the germline V gene. Unmatched junction bases numbered 4, after V lost 5 bases and J lost 2 bases. CDR3 length equals 14 residues. The CDR3 nucleotides read TGTGCCAGCAGCAAGCGGGGACTCACAGATACGCAGTATTTT. This sequence encodes CASSKRGLTDTQYF.

The rearrangement uses TRBV6-5 and TRBJ2-4, with TRBD2 identical over 8 bases. The V gene's germline CDR1 is MNHEY and CDR2 SVGAGI. CDR3 size: 15 residues. Germline trimming cut 8 bases from V and 9 bases from J; bases unmatched to any gene: 15. The CDR3 spells CASASGGHGSGIQYF. The CDR3 DNA sequence: TGTGCCAGCGCCTCGGGAGGGCACGGGTCGGGCATTCAGTACTTC.

CDR3 loop: CASTAGWQGGEQYF. As DNA, the CDR3 is TGTGCCAGCACCGCCGGCTGGCAGGGAGGCGAGCAGTACTTC. The chain combines TRBV2 with TRBJ2-7; D is possibly TRBD2 (6 bases). Per the germline V gene, CDR1 is SNHLY and CDR2 is FYNNEI. The CDR3 sequence is 14 residues long. The ends were cut back, 7 bases at V and 6 bases at J, with 19 bases in the middle.

This chain's CDR3 is CASSDGPGGQPQHF. CDR3 in DNA: TGTGCCAGCAGCGACGGACCGGGGGGGCAGCCCCAGCATTTT. V usage is TRBV6-6 and J usage is TRBJ1-5, with a tentative D call TRBD1 (5 bases). The V gene lost 6 bases and the J gene lost 7 bases, with 16 bases spanning the gap. CDR3 length equals 14 residues. Germline-derived CDR1 and CDR2 are MNHNY and SVGAGI (reference sequence).

This clone was observed once. This sequence joins TRBV28 and TRBJ2-5; possibly TRBD2 for D (5 bases). Trimming left V 6 bases short and J 5 bases short, with 7 bases between. The germline V gene has CDR1 MDHEN and CDR2 SYDVKM. This CDR3 spans 11 amino acids. The CDR3 DNA is TGTGCCAGCAGACTAGGGGAGACCCAGTACTTC. Translating it yields CASRLGETQYF.

The chain has TRBV30 and TRBJ1-3, with no clear D. The germline gives CDR1 GTSNPN, CDR2 SVGIG (reference sequence). The CDR3 is 14 residues long. Between the trimmed V and J ends, which lost 5 bases and 2 bases, there was a span of 13 bases. CDR3 sequence reads: CAWGKGGAGNTIYF. CDR3 nucleotides: TGTGCCTGGGGAAAGGGCGGGGCTGGAAACACCATATATTTT.

The rearrangement joins TRBV2 to TRBJ2-7; TRBD2 agrees at 9 bases. The CDR3 length is 16 residues. V gave up 0 bases and J gave up 3 bases; unmatched junction bases: 6. Germline CDR1 reads SNHLY; CDR2 reads FYNNEI. The CDR3 protein is CASSEAASGMIYEQYF. The CDR3 nucleotides are TGTGCCAGCAGTGAAGCTGCTAGCGGGATGATCTACGAGCAGTACTTC.

The chain joins TRBV30 to TRBJ2-1; TRBD2 matches at 7 bases. The CDR3 has 14 residues. From germline, CDR1 is GTSNPN and CDR2 SVGIG (reference sequence). The trim removed 0 bases at V and 1 base at J, leaving 0 bases unmatched. This CDR3 is CAWSVGGSYNEQFF. The CDR3 nucleotides read TGTGCCTGGAGTGTCGGGGGGTCCTACAATGAGCAGTTCTTC.